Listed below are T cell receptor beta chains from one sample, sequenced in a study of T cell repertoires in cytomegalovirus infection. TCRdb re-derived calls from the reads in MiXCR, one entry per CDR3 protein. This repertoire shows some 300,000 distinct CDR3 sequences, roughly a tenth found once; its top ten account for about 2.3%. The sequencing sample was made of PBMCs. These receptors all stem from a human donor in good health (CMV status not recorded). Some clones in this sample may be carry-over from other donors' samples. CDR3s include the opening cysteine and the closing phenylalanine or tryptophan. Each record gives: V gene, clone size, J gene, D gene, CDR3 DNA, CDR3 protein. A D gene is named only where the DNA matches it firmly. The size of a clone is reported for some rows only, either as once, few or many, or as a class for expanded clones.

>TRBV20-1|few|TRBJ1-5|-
TGCAGTGCTAGAGTATCAGCAGGTACGGCCAATCAGCCCCAGCATTTT
CSARVSAGTANQPQHF
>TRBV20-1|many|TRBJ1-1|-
TGCAGTGCTCGCGATGACCTAGCGAACACTGAAGCTTTCTTT
CSARDDLANTEAFF
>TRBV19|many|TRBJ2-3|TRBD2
TGTGCCAGTTCACCTGTCGGGGGGGCTTACACAGATACGCAGTATTTT
CASSPVGGAYTDTQYF
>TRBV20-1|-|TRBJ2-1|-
TGCAGTGCTAGTCGTCTAGACCTCTACAATGAGCAGTTCTTC
CSASRLDLYNEQFF
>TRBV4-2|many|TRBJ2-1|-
TGTGCCAGCAGCCGGTTGGGGGGGCTGAACAATGAGCAGTTCTTC
CASSRLGGLNNEQFF
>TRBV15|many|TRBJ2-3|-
TGTGCCACCAGCGGCAGAACCACAGATACGCAGTATTTT
CATSGRTTDTQYF
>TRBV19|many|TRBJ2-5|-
TGTGCCAGTAGTATGGGCAGGGTAAGGATTTTCGAAGAGACCCAGTACTTC
CASSMGRVRIFEETQYF
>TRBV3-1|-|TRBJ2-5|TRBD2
TGTGCCAGCAGCCAAGATTTACTAGCGGATCAAGAGACCCAGTACTTC
CASSQDLLADQETQYF
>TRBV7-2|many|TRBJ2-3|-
TGTGCCAGCAGCCCAAGGGCCCGTGGCACAGATACGCAGTATTTT
CASSPRARGTDTQYF
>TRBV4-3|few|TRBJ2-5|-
TGCGCCAGCAGCCAAGGACAGCAAGAGACCCAGTACTTC
CASSQGQQETQYF
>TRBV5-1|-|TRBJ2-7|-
TGCGCCAGCACCTACAGGGAGGGCTACGAGCAGTACTTC
CASTYREGYEQYF
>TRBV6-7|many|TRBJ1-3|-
TGTGCCAGCAGTACCTCCGGAAATCCGTCGTTCTCTGGAAACACCATATATTTT
CASSTSGNPSFSGNTIYF
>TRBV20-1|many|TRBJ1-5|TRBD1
TGCAGTGCTAGAGGTAGGGGGCGTCAGCCCCAGCATTTT
CSARGRGRQPQHF
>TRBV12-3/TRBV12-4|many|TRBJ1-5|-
TGTGCCAGCAGTTTAGGTGACCGTCAACCCCAGCATTTT
CASSLGDRQPQHF
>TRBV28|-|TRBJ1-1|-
TGTGCCAGCAGCAAAATGCAGTTTGAAGCTTTCTTT
CASSKMQFEAFF
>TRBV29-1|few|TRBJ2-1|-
TGCAGCGTAGACCCCAGGGGCTCCTACAATGAGCAGTTCTTC
CSVDPRGSYNEQFF
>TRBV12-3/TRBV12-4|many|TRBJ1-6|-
TGTGCCAGCAGTTTCGCGGGGTATAATTCACCCCTCCACTTT
CASSFAGYNSPLHF
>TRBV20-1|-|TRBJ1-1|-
TGCAGTGCTAGAGGGAGGACTGAAGCTTTCTTT
CSARGRTEAFF
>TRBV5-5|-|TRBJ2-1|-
TGTGCCAGCAGCTTGACGGGCGCATGGAATGAGCAGTTCTTC
CASSLTGAWNEQFF
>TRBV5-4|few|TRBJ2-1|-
TGTGCCAGCAGCTTAAGTGGGGGGGCCGCCTACAATGAGCAGTTCTTC
CASSLSGGAAYNEQFF
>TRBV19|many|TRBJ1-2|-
TGTGCCAGTTCCCTATCAGGTTGGAATGACTATGGCTACACCTTC
CASSLSGWNDYGYTF
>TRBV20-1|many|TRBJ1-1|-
TGCAGTGCTCCTCGGGGGCACATGAACACTGAAGCTTTCTTT
CSAPRGHMNTEAFF
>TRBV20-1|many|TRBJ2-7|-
TGCAGTGCCAAAAGCGTGGGTTACGAGCAGTACTTC
CSAKSVGYEQYF
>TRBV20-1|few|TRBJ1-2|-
TGCAGTGCTAGAGATTCGGGGGCCCCGACGCACTATGGCTACACCTTC
CSARDSGAPTHYGYTF
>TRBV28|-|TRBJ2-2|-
TGTGCCAGCAGATTTGACAGCGGCACCGGGGAGCTGTTTTTT
CASRFDSGTGELFF
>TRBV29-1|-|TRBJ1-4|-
TGCAGCGTTGAGGCTAACCGGGGAGAAAAACTGTTTTTT
CSVEANRGEKLFF
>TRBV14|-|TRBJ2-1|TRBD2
TGTGCCAGCAGTTCGATTCTGGGACTAGCGGCCTCCTACAATGAGCAGTTCTTC
CASSSILGLAASYNEQFF
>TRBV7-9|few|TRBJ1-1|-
TGTGCCAGCAGCTCCCCCGAGGGCGGAAGGAACACTGAAGCTTTCTTT
CASSSPEGGRNTEAFF
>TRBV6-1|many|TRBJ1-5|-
TGTGCCAGCAGTGAATTCGAGGAACGGATTAGCAATCAGCCCCAGCATTTT
CASSEFEERISNQPQHF
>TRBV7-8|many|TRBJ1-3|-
TGTGCCAGCGTGGACCGAAGAGCGGGAAACACCATATATTTT
CASVDRRAGNTIYF
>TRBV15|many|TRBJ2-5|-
TGTGCCACCAGCAGAGATCGGGGGCAACAAGAGACCCAGTACTTC
CATSRDRGQQETQYF
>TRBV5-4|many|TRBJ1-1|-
TGTGCCAGCAGCTTGGAAGGTCCGGGGGCCACCGCTTTCTTT
CASSLEGPGATAFF
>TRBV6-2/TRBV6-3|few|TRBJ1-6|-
TGTGCCAGCAGCAGGGACCATAATTCACCCCTCCACTTT
CASSRDHNSPLHF
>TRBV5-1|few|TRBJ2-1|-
TGCGCCAGCAGCGAACCGCTGGGTACTAGAGGCGAGCAGTTCTTC
CASSEPLGTRGEQFF
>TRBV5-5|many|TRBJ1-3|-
TGTGCCAGCAGCACCGGTTCTGGAAACACCATATATTTT
CASSTGSGNTIYF
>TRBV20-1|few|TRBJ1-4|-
TGCAGTGCTAGGGGGGGCAATGAAAAACTGTTTTTT
CSARGGNEKLFF
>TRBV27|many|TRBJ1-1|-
TGTGCCAGCAGAAGGGATGCGAACACTGAAGCTTTCTTT
CASRRDANTEAFF
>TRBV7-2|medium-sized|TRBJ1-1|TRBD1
TGTGCCAGCAGCCCTTGGACAGGGTTTGTGAACACTGAAGCTTTCTTT
CASSPWTGFVNTEAFF
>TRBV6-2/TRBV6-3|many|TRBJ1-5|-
TGTGCCAGCAGATTTAGGACGAGTCAGCCCCAGCATTTT
CASRFRTSQPQHF
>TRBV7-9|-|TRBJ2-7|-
TGTGCCAGCAGCACCGGGCCTCAGGGCGAGCAGTACTTC
CASSTGPQGEQYF
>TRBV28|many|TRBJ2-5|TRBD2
TGTGCCAGCAGTTGGGGACTAGCGGGGGGAGGGACCCAGTACTTC
CASSWGLAGGGTQYF
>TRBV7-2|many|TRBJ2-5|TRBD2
TGTGCCAGCAGCCGCAGCGGGGGGGTGATAAAGACCCAGTACTTC
CASSRSGGVIKTQYF